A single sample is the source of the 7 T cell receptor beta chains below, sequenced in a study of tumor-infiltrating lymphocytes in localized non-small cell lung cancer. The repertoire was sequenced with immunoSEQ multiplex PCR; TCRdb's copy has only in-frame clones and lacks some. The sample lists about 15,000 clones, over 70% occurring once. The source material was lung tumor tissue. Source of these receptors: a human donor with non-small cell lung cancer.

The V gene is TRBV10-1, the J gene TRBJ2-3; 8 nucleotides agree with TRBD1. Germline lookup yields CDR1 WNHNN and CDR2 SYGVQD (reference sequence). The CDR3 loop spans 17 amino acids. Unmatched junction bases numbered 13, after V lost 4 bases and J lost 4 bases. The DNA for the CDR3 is TGCGCCAGCAGTGGGGTGACAGGGGACCTCTACGCAGATACGCAGTATTTT. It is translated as CASSGVTGDLYADTQYF.

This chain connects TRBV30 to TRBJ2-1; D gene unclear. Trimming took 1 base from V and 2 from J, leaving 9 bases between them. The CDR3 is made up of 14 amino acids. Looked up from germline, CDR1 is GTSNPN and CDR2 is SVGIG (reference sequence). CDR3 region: CAWSGDAAYNEQFF. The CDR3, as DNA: TGTGCCTGGAGTGGAGATGCAGCCTACAATGAGCAGTTCTTC.

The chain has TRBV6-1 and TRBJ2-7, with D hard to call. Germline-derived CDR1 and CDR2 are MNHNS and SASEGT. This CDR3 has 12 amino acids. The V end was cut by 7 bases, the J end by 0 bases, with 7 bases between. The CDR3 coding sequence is TGTGCCAGCAATGGGGACTCCTACGAGCAGTACTTC. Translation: CASNGDSYEQYF.

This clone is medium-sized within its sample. DNA for the CDR3: TGTGCCAGCAGCTCACGGGAGTCGCGAACAGATACGCAGTATTTT. Amino acids: CASSSRESRTDTQYF. V is TRBV5-4 and J is TRBJ2-3, with D maybe TRBD2 (6 bases). CDR3 length: 15 amino acids. V lost 3 bases to trimming and J lost 3 bases, with 14 bases between them. Germline CDR1 and CDR2: SGHNT and YYREEE (reference sequence).

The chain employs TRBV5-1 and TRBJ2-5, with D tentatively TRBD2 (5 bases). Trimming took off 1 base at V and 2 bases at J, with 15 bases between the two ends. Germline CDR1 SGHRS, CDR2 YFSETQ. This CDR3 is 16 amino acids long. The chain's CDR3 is CASSLSSSFLQETQYF. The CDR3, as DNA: TGCGCCAGCAGCTTGTCATCTAGCTTCCTGCAAGAGACCCAGTACTTC.

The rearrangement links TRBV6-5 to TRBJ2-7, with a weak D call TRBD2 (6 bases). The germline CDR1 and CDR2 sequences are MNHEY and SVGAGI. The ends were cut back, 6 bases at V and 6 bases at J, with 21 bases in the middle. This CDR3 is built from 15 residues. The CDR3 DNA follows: TGTGCCAGCAGACCCCGTTTGGGGGAGGCTTTCGAGCAGTACTTC. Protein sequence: CASRPRLGEAFEQYF.

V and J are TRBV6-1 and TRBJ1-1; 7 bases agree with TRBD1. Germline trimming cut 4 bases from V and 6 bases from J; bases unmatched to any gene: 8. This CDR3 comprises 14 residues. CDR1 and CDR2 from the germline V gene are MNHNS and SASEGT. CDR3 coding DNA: TGTGCCAGCAGTGCTGGAGGGGGCTTCCCTGAAGCTTTCTTT. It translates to CASSAGGGFPEAFF.